Listed here is a single TCR beta chain. Trimming cost V 4 bases and J 0 bases, with 19 bases left between them. The CDR3 covers 16 residues. Germline lookup yields CDR1 SQVTM and CDR2 ANQGSEA. The data were taken from a study of blood T cell repertoires in COVID-19. Study-level background: Samples representing acute and convalescent COVID-19 were sourced from the United States, Italy and Spain.

Original data processing: Estimation of nucleated cell counts was performed using reference gene primer amplification. Repertoires were generated with immunoSEQ multiplex PCR, while TCRdb's copy carries only in-frame clones and drops some. V, J and clone size derive from that table, while D and trimming were established from the DNA sequence. The data hold 260,000 or so clones, with roughly 87% observed a single time. Sequenced sample: peripheral blood. This receptor was obtained from a human donor in a cohort sampled during active COVID-19. The chain links TRBV29-1 to TRBJ2-7; a weak D match, TRBD1 (6 bases). Here the CDR3 reads CSVVGSDRRLSYEQYF. DNA for the CDR3: TGCAGCGTTGTTGGGTCAGACAGGAGACTCTCCTACGAGCAGTACTTC.